The present TCR beta chain was sequenced within a study of beta chain features in type 1 diabetes. General study results and limits: Fewer insertions but more deletions were seen at VDJ junctions in type 1 diabetes patients.

The V and J ends lost 3 bases and 5 bases respectively, with 4 bases between them. Germline V gives CDR1 MDHEN, CDR2 SYDVKM. The CDR3 has 12 residues. Since all of the isolated RNA was reverse transcribed, expressed TCRB transcripts were what got sequenced. Produced via immunoSEQ multiplex PCR; TCRdb's table is partial and in-frame only. This table holds over 500,000 clones, about a sixth found once. With regard to this clone: What it binds is not known. Other DNA sequences in the sample encode the same CDR3.

The TCR comes from a man between 18 and 29 years old in good health. The sample taken for sequencing was naive CD4+ T cells from blood. This chain links TRBV28 with TRBJ2-2, with D unclear. In DNA form, the CDR3 reads TGTGCCAGCAGTTTTCGGACCGGGGAGCTGTTTTTT. Translated, it gives CASSFRTGELFF.